Described below is a single TCR beta chain sequence and its context. Its antigen is not identified. The entry originates in a study of cytomegalovirus exposure and HLA in healthy donors. General observations from the study: CMV serostatus was the only recorded immune exposure for donors. Segments of the TCR beta V type were, in most cases, productive about 87% or about 30% of the time in an earlier analysis.

Looked up from germline, CDR1 is MDHEN and CDR2 is SYDVKM. With 2 bases clipped from V and 2 bases from J, the junction kept 2 bases outside the gene matches. The CDR3 totals 14 residues. Primers: 60 Vbeta forward and 13 Jbeta reverse. Clones were sequenced by immunoSEQ multiplex PCR, and TCRdb holds only the in-frame ones, with some missing. Of over 200,000 clones in the sample, over 70% are singletons; the top ten hold roughly 2.5%. This chain joins TRBV28 and TRBJ1-2; 7 bases match TRBD1. Sequencing was done on a sample of PBMCs. The clonotype was recovered from a woman in her sixties or seventies in good health and CMV-seropositive. The CDR3 region has the DNA TGTGCCAGCAGTTTAATACAGGGGAACTATGGCTACACCTTC. Its translation: CASSLIQGNYGYTF.